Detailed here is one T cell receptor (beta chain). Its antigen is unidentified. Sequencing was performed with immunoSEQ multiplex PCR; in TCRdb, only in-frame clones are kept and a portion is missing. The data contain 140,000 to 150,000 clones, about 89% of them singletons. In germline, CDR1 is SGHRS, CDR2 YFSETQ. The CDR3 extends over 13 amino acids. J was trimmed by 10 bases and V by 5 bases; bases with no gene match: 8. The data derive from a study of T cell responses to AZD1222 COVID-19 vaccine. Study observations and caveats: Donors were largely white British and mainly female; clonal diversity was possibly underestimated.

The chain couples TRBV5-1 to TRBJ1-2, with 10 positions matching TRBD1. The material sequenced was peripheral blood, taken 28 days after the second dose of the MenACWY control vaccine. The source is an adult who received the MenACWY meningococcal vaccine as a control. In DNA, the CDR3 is TGCGCCAGCAGTTCCGGGACAGGGGCTGACTACACCTTC. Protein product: CASSSGTGADYTF.